The rows below give T cell receptor beta chains drawn from one sample of a study of T cell responses to AZD1222 COVID-19 vaccine. Generated by immunoSEQ multiplex PCR, the TCRdb table keeps only in-frame clones and is missing some. There are tens of thousands of clones in the sample; approximately 90% occur only once, and 8% lies in the top ten. The sample consisted of peripheral blood, taken 28 days after the second AZD1222 dose. The source is an adult who received the AZD1222 COVID-19 vaccine. The CDR3 runs from the conserved cysteine through the conserved F or W. D genes are given only for firm matches. Where a row states a size, it is once, few, many or the class of an expanded clone; other rows omit it.

abundance: once; j_gene: TRBJ2-1; v_gene: TRBV6-5; len: 15; d_gene: TRBD2; CDR3aa: CASIKGTSGYNEQFF; CDR3nt: TGTGCCAGCATCAAAGGGACTAGCGGTTACAATGAGCAGTTCTTC
abundance: -; j_gene: TRBJ1-5; v_gene: TRBV24-1; len: 15; d_gene: -; CDR3aa: CATSAAGGSNQPQHF; CDR3nt: TGTGCCACCAGTGCGGCGGGGGGCAGCAATCAGCCCCAGCATTTT
abundance: -; j_gene: TRBJ2-2; v_gene: TRBV29-1; len: 15; d_gene: -; CDR3aa: CSAVIRDTNTGELFF; CDR3nt: TGCAGCGCCGTTATTCGAGACACGAACACCGGGGAGCTGTTTTTT
abundance: -; j_gene: TRBJ1-2; v_gene: TRBV10-1; len: 13; d_gene: -; CDR3aa: CASSENRNYGYTF; CDR3nt: TGCGCCAGCAGTGAGAACAGAAACTATGGCTACACCTTC
abundance: -; j_gene: TRBJ1-6; v_gene: TRBV23-1; len: 14; d_gene: -; CDR3aa: CASSPWTENSPLHF; CDR3nt: TGCGCCAGCAGTCCCTGGACGGAGAATTCACCCCTCCACTTT
abundance: -; j_gene: TRBJ2-3; v_gene: TRBV7-9; len: 14; d_gene: TRBD1; CDR3aa: CASARDSSTDTQYF; CDR3nt: TGTGCCAGCGCTAGGGACAGTAGCACAGATACGCAGTATTTT
abundance: -; j_gene: TRBJ2-1; v_gene: TRBV30; len: 16; d_gene: TRBD1; CDR3aa: CAWSGGTGRTYNEQFF; CDR3nt: TGTGCCTGGAGCGGGGGGACAGGGAGAACCTACAATGAGCAGTTCTTC
abundance: -; j_gene: TRBJ2-1; v_gene: TRBV12-3/TRBV12-4; len: 13; d_gene: TRBD1; CDR3aa: CASSRDRGNEQFF; CDR3nt: TGTGCCAGCAGCCGGGACAGGGGCAATGAGCAGTTCTTC
abundance: many; j_gene: TRBJ1-2; v_gene: TRBV7-9; len: 15; d_gene: -; CDR3aa: CASSLSDAGRYGYTF; CDR3nt: TGTGCCAGCAGCTTAAGTGACGCCGGTCGTTATGGCTACACCTTC
abundance: -; j_gene: TRBJ1-4; v_gene: TRBV7-9; len: 13; d_gene: -; CDR3aa: CATSVAQGEKLFF; CDR3nt: -
abundance: -; j_gene: TRBJ2-7; v_gene: TRBV19; len: 17; d_gene: -; CDR3aa: CASKCGWWGSAAYEQYF; CDR3nt: TGTGCCAGTAAATGCGGGTGGTGGGGTAGCGCCGCCTACGAGCAGTACTTC
abundance: -; j_gene: TRBJ2-2; v_gene: TRBV5-1; len: 18; d_gene: TRBD2; CDR3aa: CASSKGLAGGANTGELFF; CDR3nt: TGCGCCAGCAGCAAAGGACTAGCGGGAGGCGCGAACACCGGGGAGCTGTTTTTT
abundance: once; j_gene: TRBJ1-3; v_gene: TRBV7-9; len: 15; d_gene: -; CDR3aa: CASSLGGASGNTIYF; CDR3nt: TGTGCCAGCAGCTTAGGGGGCGCTTCTGGAAACACCATATATTTT
abundance: -; j_gene: TRBJ1-1; v_gene: TRBV18; len: 13; d_gene: TRBD1; CDR3aa: CASSPGQGSEAFF; CDR3nt: TGTGCCAGCTCACCAGGACAGGGGAGTGAAGCTTTCTTT
abundance: -; j_gene: TRBJ2-7; v_gene: TRBV20-1; len: 10; d_gene: -; CDR3aa: CSAKLNEQYF; CDR3nt: TGCAGTGCCAAACTAAACGAGCAGTACTTC
abundance: -; j_gene: TRBJ2-7; v_gene: TRBV6-5; len: 14; d_gene: -; CDR3aa: CASRKDGWSYEQYF; CDR3nt: TGTGCCAGCAGAAAGGACGGATGGTCCTACGAGCAGTACTTC
abundance: -; j_gene: TRBJ2-1; v_gene: TRBV11-2; len: 18; d_gene: TRBD2; CDR3aa: CASSSYGGSRGSYNEQFF; CDR3nt: TGTGCCAGCAGCTCCTACGGCGGGAGTCGTGGGTCCTACAATGAGCAGTTCTTC
abundance: -; j_gene: TRBJ2-5; v_gene: TRBV7-2; len: 14; d_gene: -; CDR3aa: CASSVGSTGETQYF; CDR3nt: TGTGCCAGCAGCGTGGGCAGTACAGGGGAGACCCAGTACTTC
abundance: -; j_gene: TRBJ1-2; v_gene: TRBV4-3; len: 14; d_gene: -; CDR3aa: CASSQWEEDHGYTF; CDR3nt: TGCGCCAGCAGCCAATGGGAAGAGGACCATGGCTACACCTTC
abundance: -; j_gene: TRBJ2-2; v_gene: TRBV15; len: 12; d_gene: -; CDR3aa: CATSRTTGELFF; CDR3nt: TGTGCCACCAGCAGAACCACCGGGGAGCTGTTTTTT
abundance: -; j_gene: TRBJ2-7; v_gene: TRBV7-2; len: 13; d_gene: TRBD1; CDR3aa: CASSTGGFNEQYF; CDR3nt: TGTGCCAGCAGCACAGGGGGCTTCAACGAGCAGTACTTC
abundance: -; j_gene: TRBJ1-4; v_gene: TRBV30; len: 13; d_gene: -; CDR3aa: CAWSGSLNEKLFF; CDR3nt: TGTGCCTGGAGTGGGAGTCTTAATGAAAAACTGTTTTTT
abundance: -; j_gene: TRBJ1-2; v_gene: TRBV7-2; len: 13; d_gene: -; CDR3aa: CASSLDGDYGYTF; CDR3nt: TGTGCCAGCAGCTTAGACGGGGATTATGGCTACACCTTC